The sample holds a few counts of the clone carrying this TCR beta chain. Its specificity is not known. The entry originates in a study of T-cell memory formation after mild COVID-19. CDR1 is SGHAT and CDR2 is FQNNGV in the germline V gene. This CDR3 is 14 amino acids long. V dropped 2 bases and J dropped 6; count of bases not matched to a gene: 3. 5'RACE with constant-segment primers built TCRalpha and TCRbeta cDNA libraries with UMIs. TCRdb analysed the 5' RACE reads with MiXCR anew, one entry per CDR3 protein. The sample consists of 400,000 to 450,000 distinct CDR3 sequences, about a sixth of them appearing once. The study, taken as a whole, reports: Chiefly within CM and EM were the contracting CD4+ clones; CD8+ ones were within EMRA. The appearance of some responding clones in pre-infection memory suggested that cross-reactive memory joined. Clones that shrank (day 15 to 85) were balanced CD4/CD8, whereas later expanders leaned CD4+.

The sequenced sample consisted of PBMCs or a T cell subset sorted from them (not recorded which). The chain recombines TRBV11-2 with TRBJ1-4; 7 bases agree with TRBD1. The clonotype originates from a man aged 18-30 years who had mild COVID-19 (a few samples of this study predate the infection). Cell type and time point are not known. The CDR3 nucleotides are TGTGCCAGCAGCTTAAGGGGGCGGGATGAAAAACTGTTTTTT. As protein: CASSLRGRDEKLFF. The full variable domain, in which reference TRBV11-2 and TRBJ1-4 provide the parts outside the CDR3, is EAGVAQSPRYKIIEKRQSVAFWCNPISGHATLYWYQQILGQGPKLLIQFQNNGVVDDSQLPKDRFSAERLKGVDSTLKIQPAKLEDSAVYLCASSLRGRDEKLFFGSGTQLSVL.